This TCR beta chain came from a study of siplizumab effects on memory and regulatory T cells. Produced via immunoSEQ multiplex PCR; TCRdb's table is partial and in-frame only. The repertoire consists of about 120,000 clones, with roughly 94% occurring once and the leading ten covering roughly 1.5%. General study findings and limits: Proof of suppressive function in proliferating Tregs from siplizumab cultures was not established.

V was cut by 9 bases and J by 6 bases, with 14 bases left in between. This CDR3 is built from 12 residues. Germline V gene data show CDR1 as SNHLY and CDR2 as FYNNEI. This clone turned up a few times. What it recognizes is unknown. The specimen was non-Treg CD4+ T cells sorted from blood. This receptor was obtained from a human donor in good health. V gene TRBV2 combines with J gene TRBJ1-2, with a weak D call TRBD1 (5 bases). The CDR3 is CARNRIRDGYTF. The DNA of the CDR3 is TGTGCCAGAAACAGGATTCGGGATGGCTACACCTTC.